This TCR beta chain was found in a study of blood T cell repertoires in COVID-19. Method: immunoSEQ multiplex PCR; TCRdb's copy keeps in-frame clones and lacks some. Counted here are roughly 210,000 clones, about 87% occurring once; the ten biggest clones make up over 1.5%. V was pared by 6 bases and J by 5 bases, with 10 bases of the junction left unmatched. CDR3 length equals 16 residues. The V gene's germline CDR1 is MNHEY and CDR2 SVGAGI. The receptor comes from a man between 65 and 85 years old with acute or convalescent COVID-19. The chain uses TRBV6-5 and TRBJ1-6, with 7 bases identical to TRBD1. Sequencing was carried out using peripheral blood. The DNA for the CDR3 is TGTGCCAGCAGATACAGGGGCGAACCTGATAATTCACCCCTCCACTTT. Amino acid sequence: CASRYRGEPDNSPLHF.